A single sample is the source of the 23 T cell receptor beta chains below, sequenced in a study of Ad26.COV2.S vaccination and SARS-CoV-2 variants. The treatment denotes: around 19 received Ad26.COV2.S at low or high dose, single or two shots; roughly 5 received placebo; per-sample allocation not given. Material that was analyzed had been drawn on day 63 after the first vaccine or placebo injection. Repertoires were generated with immunoSEQ multiplex PCR, while TCRdb's copy carries only in-frame clones and drops some. The repertoire holds some 250,000 clones, with over 75% as singletons. The sequenced sample was peripheral blood, obtained in a trial of Ad26.COV2.S vaccine versus placebo. The origin of the receptors is a person aged 18-60 years who received the Ad26.COV2.S COVID-19 vaccine or a placebo.

This chain connects TRBV9 to TRBJ1-4; D is undetermined. V lost 0 bases, J lost 4 bases, and 10 bases lay in between. The germline gives CDR1 SGDLS, CDR2 YYNGEE. This CDR3 is 15 amino acids long. In DNA, the CDR3 is TGTGCCAGCAGCGTAGCTGGTGGGGATAATGAAAAACTGTTTTTT. This sequence encodes CASSVAGGDNEKLFF. Full variable domain (outside the CDR3, taken from reference TRBV9 and TRBJ1-4): DSGVTQTPKHLITATGQRVTLRCSPRSGDLSVYWYQQSLDQGLQFLIQYYNGEERAKGNILERFSAQQFPDLHSELNLSSLELGDSALYFCASSVAGGDNEKLFFGSGTQLSVL.

This sequence joins TRBV7-9 and TRBJ2-7, with TRBD2 matching over 9 bases. The J segment lost 5 bases and the V segment lost 5 bases, leaving 10 bases of the junction unmatched. Germline CDR1 reads SEHNR; CDR2 reads FQNEAQ (reference sequence). The CDR3 is made up of 15 amino acids. In nucleotides, the CDR3 is TGTGCCAGCAGCCCATCCGGGACTAGCTACCACGAGCAGTACTTC. Translated: CASSPSGTSYHEQYF.

This clone was detected a few times. The genes are TRBV28 and TRBJ2-7; D might be TRBD2 (6 bases). The CDR3 contains 18 residues. The V end was cut by 6 bases, the J end by 5 bases, with 29 bases between. Germline loops: CDR1 MDHEN, CDR2 SYDVKM. CDR3 DNA sequence: TGTGCCAGCAGCTCGGAGCCGGGACTTCACCTCGCGGGCAACGAGCAGTACTTC. Translating gives CASSSEPGLHLAGNEQYF.

This chain's CDR3 is CASSLVGATDTQYF. CDR3 nucleotide sequence: TGTGCCAGCAGCTTAGTCGGGGCGACAGATACGCAGTATTTT. This sequence joins TRBV7-3 and TRBJ2-3; TRBD1 or TRBD2 may be the D gene (5 bases each). Germline V CDR1 and CDR2: SGHTA, FQGTGA. The CDR3 has 14 amino acids. V dropped 2 bases and J dropped 3 bases, with 9 bases sitting between them.

This clone occurred once. The chain combines TRBV9 with TRBJ2-3; maybe TRBD2 (6 bases). Trimming removed 4 bases at V and 6 bases at J, with 21 bases between. From germline, CDR1 is SGDLS and CDR2 YYNGEE. The CDR3 contains 16 residues. The chain's CDR3 is CASSPEALAIGDTQYF. CDR3 sequence (DNA): TGTGCCAGCAGCCCCGAGGCACTAGCAATAGGTGATACGCAGTATTTT.

The chain uses TRBV6-5 and TRBJ1-2; tentative D call: TRBD1 (5 bases). Germline CDR1 reads MNHEY; CDR2 reads SVGAGI. CDR3 length: 15 amino acids. V was shortened by 6 bases and J by 5 bases, with 19 bases between the two germline ends. CDR3 sequence (DNA): TGTGCCAGCAGGCCCTTCGGTGGGGGGGATTATGGCTACACCTTC. It codes for CASRPFGGGDYGYTF.

This CDR3 reads CASSPRDRAIRTPQHF. For the CDR3, the DNA is TGTGCCAGCTCACCAAGGGACAGGGCTATCCGGACTCCCCAGCATTTT. V and J are TRBV18 and TRBJ1-5, with TRBD1 matching 9 bases. The CDR3 extends over 16 amino acids. Germline loops: CDR1 KGHSH, CDR2 LQKENI. The V segment lost 2 bases and the J segment 10 bases; nucleotides outside the gene matches: 12.

The chain recombines TRBV7-9 with TRBJ2-1; TRBD1 aligns across 7 bases. The CDR3 runs to 18 residues. V trimming: 1 base; J trimming: 4 bases; junction bases outside the gene matches: 13. Germline assignment: CDR1 SEHNR and CDR2 FQNEAQ (reference sequence). The CDR3 DNA sequence: TGTGCCAGCAGCTTAGTGGTGGGGGTTACGGGACAGTACAATGAGCAGTTCTTC. Protein product: CASSLVVGVTGQYNEQFF. Filled out from reference TRBV7-9 and TRBJ2-1, the complete variable domain reads DTGVSQNPRHKITKRGQNVTFRCDPISEHNRLYWYRQTLGQGPEFLTYFQNEAQLEKSRLLSDRFSAERPKGSFSTLEIQRTEQGDSAMYLCASSLVVGVTGQYNEQFFGPGTRLTVL.

V usage is TRBV5-1 and J usage is TRBJ2-3; D is perhaps TRBD2 (7 bases). The CDR3 totals 15 residues. Germline values: CDR1 SGHRS, CDR2 YFSETQ. V lost 0 bases and J 4 bases, leaving 12 bases between the germline ends. CDR3 DNA sequence: TGCGCCAGCAGCTTGGAGGGGGGGCTCGCAGATACGCAGTATTTT. Its protein product is CASSLEGGLADTQYF.

V and J are TRBV27 and TRBJ2-1; D not certain. Germline V gene lookup returns CDR1 MNHEY and CDR2 SMNVEV (reference sequence). V was clipped by 0 bases and J by 8 bases, with 2 bases between them. The CDR3 is made up of 11 amino acids. The CDR3 DNA reads TGTGCCAGCAGTTTATCGCATGAGCAGTTCTTC. It codes for CASSLSHEQFF.

This rearrangement joins TRBV27 to TRBJ2-3, with TRBD1 matching over 8 bases. The V segment lost 10 bases and the J segment 1 base; nucleotides outside the gene matches: 10. This CDR3 spans 15 amino acids. Germline V gene lookup returns CDR1 MNHEY and CDR2 SMNVEV (reference sequence). CDR3: CAIRRTGLRTDTQYF. As DNA, the CDR3 is TGTGCCATCAGAAGGACAGGGCTACGCACAGATACGCAGTATTTT.

The V gene is TRBV28, the J gene TRBJ1-1; D not certain. The germline CDR1 and CDR2 sequences are MDHEN and SYDVKM. V dropped 5 bases and J dropped 0 bases, with 10 bases sitting between them. The CDR3 has 14 amino acids. As DNA, the CDR3 is TGTGCCAGCAGTCTGACGGTGCTGAACACTGAAGCTTTCTTT. Encoded protein: CASSLTVLNTEAFF.

The chain couples TRBV19 to TRBJ2-1, with D possibly being TRBD2 (5 bases). Germline V gives CDR1 LNHDA, CDR2 SQIVND (reference sequence). V lost 6 bases to trimming and J lost 12 bases, with 24 bases between them. The CDR3 contains 15 residues. The CDR3 nucleotides read TGTGCCAGTAGGAGCGGAACTAGTGGGCGCTACGGGCAGTTCTTC. Translation: CASRSGTSGRYGQFF.

The chain employs TRBV5-5 and TRBJ1-1; TRBD1 aligns across 9 bases. Unmatched junction bases numbered 5, after V lost 4 bases and J lost 1 base. CDR3 length: 15 amino acids. Germline V gene lookup returns CDR1 SGHKS and CDR2 YYEKEE (reference sequence). The CDR3 here is CASSLGQGRNTEAFF. CDR3 DNA sequence: TGTGCCAGCAGCCTCGGACAGGGGAGGAACACTGAAGCTTTCTTT. Complete variable domain (other parts from reference TRBV5-5 and TRBJ1-1): DAGVTQSPTHLIKTRGQQVTLRCSPISGHKSVSWYQQVLGQGPQFIFQYYEKEERGRGNFPDRFSARQFPNYSSELNVNALLLGDSALYLCASSLGQGRNTEAFFGQGTRLTVV.

Only one count was recorded for this clone. The chain uses TRBV20-1 and TRBJ1-5, with D possibly TRBD1 on 5 matching bases. V was trimmed by 3 bases and J by 3 bases, leaving 9 bases between them. From germline, CDR1 is DFQATT and CDR2 SNEGSKA (reference sequence). This CDR3 has 13 residues. The CDR3 loop is CSASGGVNQPQHF. The CDR3 bases are TGCAGTGCTAGTGGAGGGGTCAATCAGCCCCAGCATTTT.

The CDR3 loop reads CASSLWETQYF. The DNA of the CDR3 is TGTGCCAGCAGTCTGTGGGAGACCCAGTACTTC. V and J are TRBV6-6 and TRBJ2-5; D gene ambiguous. CDR1 and CDR2 (germline): MNHNY, SVGAGI (reference sequence). The V end lost 5 bases, the J end lost 5 bases, and 6 bases lay between the germline ends. The CDR3 consists of 11 residues.

The V call is TRBV12-3 or TRBV12-4, the J call TRBJ2-2; D is uncertain. The V gene lost 3 bases and the J gene lost 6 bases, with 8 bases spanning the gap. The CDR3 length is 13 residues. CDR3: CASSFRKAGELFF. DNA for the CDR3: TGTGCCAGCAGTTTCCGGAAGGCCGGGGAGCTGTTTTTT.

This clone was found once. The chain employs TRBV7-9 and TRBJ2-3; TRBD1 matches 7 bases. Trimming cost V 7 bases and J 0 bases; bases outside gene matches: 10. The CDR3 has 16 residues. CDR1 and CDR2 from the germline V gene are SEHNR and FQNEAQ (reference sequence). The CDR3 is CASNVATGMSTDTQYF. CDR3 DNA sequence: TGTGCCAGCAACGTTGCGACAGGGATGAGCACAGATACGCAGTATTTT.

The V gene is TRBV24-1, the J gene TRBJ2-2; 9 positions agree with TRBD1. The CDR3 is made up of 15 amino acids. The V segment lost 5 bases and the J segment 5 bases; nucleotides outside the gene matches: 5. Germline V gene lookup returns CDR1 KGHDR and CDR2 SFDVKD. CDR3 loop: CATSGQGVVTGELFF. DNA of the CDR3: TGTGCCACCAGTGGACAGGGGGTTGTGACCGGGGAGCTGTTTTTT.

The rearrangement uses TRBV6-2 or TRBV6-3 and TRBJ2-3; 10 bases are shared with TRBD1. V lost 2 bases to trimming and J lost 2 bases; unmatched junction nucleotides: 7. The CDR3 covers 17 residues. Germline lookup yields CDR1 MNHEY and CDR2 SVGEGT. CDR3 coding DNA: TGTGCCAGCAGTTACAAAGGGACAGGGGCCAACACAGATACGCAGTATTTT. Translated: CASSYKGTGANTDTQYF.

J is TRBJ2-2 and V is TRBV4-2; the D gene is possibly TRBD2 (6 bases). This CDR3 contains 19 residues. Trimming removed 1 base at V and 2 bases at J, with 20 bases between. The germline V gene has CDR1 LGHNA and CDR2 YNFKEQ. The CDR3: CASSQAPSQDYGNTGELFF. As DNA, the CDR3 is TGTGCCAGCAGCCAAGCACCCTCTCAGGACTACGGAAACACCGGGGAGCTGTTTTTT.

The sample holds one count of this clone. The chain joins TRBV19 to TRBJ2-6; D remains ambiguous. Germline lookup yields CDR1 LNHDA and CDR2 SQIVND (reference sequence). V was pared by 3 bases and J by 10 bases, with 4 bases between. There are 11 residues in the CDR3. The CDR3 bases are TGTGCCAGTAGTATCGGAAACGTCCTGACTTTC. Its translation: CASSIGNVLTF.

The rearrangement links TRBV11-3 to TRBJ2-1, with TRBD2 identical over 8 bases. V shed 1 base, J shed 2 bases, and the junction held 1 base outside the gene matches. The CDR3 contains 15 residues. Per germline, CDR1 SGHNT and CDR2 YENEEA. The CDR3 nucleotides are TGTGCCAGCAGCTTAGGGCGGGGGGCCTACAATGAGCAGTTCTTC. Amino acid sequence: CASSLGRGAYNEQFF.